The text below deals with one T cell receptor (beta chain). Its antigen is as yet unknown. A read error may account for a junction end that differs from germline. The sample is drawn from a study of early T cells in non-severe SARS-CoV-2 infection. Study in general: Unsorted whole blood bulk RNA was sequenced, with unpaired chains. General study results and limits: The matching step, a VDJdb search, favored anti-spike CD8 responses and missed private and CD4 specificities.

Germline V gene lookup returns CDR1 SGHRS and CDR2 YFSETQ. The CDR3 runs to 13 residues. As part of library construction, unique molecular identifiers were attached to individual cDNA molecules. TCRdb re-called the 5' RACE reads with MiXCR, one entry per CDR3 protein. The sample yields more than 95,000 distinct CDR3 sequences, about 16% seen once. V is TRBV5-1 and J is TRBJ1-1, with D maybe TRBD1 (6 bases). Sequencing used whole blood. The TCR was taken from an adult who was a healthcare worker with PCR-confirmed SARS-CoV-2 infection or an uninfected control (not recorded which). CDR3 bases: TGCGCCAGCAGTTTTGCCACCTCCGGGGGCTGGGTCTTT. This sequence encodes CASSFATSGGWVF.